This paragraph reports one T cell receptor (beta chain). In the original processing: The assay estimated nucleated cells by amplifying reference gene primers. The table came from immunoSEQ multiplex PCR; TCRdb's copy has only in-frame clones and leaves some out. That table gives V, J and clone size, and the DNA gave D and trimming. The sample has under 200,000 clones; around four fifths are singletons. Germline V gene lookup returns CDR1 LGHDT and CDR2 YNNKEL (reference sequence). The V and J ends lost 4 bases and 1 base, in that order; junction bases with no gene match: 3. The CDR3 contains 14 residues. This entry is derived from a study of blood T cell repertoires in COVID-19. Overall study context: Samples representing acute and convalescent COVID-19 were sourced from the United States, Italy and Spain. Nucleic acid was either cDNA or gDNA, and it came from T cells, B-cell-depleted T cells, or PBMCs.

Sequencing was performed on peripheral blood. The receptor comes from a man between 25 and 39 years old with active or convalescent COVID-19. The V and J genes are TRBV3-1 (or the pseudogene TRBV3-2) and TRBJ1-1; TRBD1 matches 7 bases. Here the CDR3 DNA reads TGTGCCAGCAGCCTGGGACAGTCGAACACTGAAGCTTTCTTT. It is translated as CASSLGQSNTEAFF.